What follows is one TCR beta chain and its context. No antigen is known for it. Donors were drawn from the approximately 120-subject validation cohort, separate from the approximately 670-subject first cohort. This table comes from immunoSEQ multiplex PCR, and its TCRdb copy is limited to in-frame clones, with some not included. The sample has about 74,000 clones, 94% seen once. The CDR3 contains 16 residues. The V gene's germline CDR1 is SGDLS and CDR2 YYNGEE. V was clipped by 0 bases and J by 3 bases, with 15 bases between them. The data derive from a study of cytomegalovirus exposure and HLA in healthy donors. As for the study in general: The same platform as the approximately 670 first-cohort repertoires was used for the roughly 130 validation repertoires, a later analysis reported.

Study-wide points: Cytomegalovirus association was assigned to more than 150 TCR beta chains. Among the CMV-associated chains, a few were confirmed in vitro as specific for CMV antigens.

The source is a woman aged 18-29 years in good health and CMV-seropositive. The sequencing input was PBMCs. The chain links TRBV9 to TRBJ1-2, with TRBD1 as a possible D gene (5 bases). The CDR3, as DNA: TGTGCCAGCAGCGTAGGCCCAGGGCAGGGTTACTATGGCTACACCTTC. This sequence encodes CASSVGPGQGYYGYTF.